These 10 T cell receptor beta chains originate from one sample sequenced in a study of blood T cell repertoires in COVID-19. The method was immunoSEQ multiplex PCR; TCRdb's version includes in-frame clones alone and lacks a portion of them. The table has about 260,000 clones, more than 75% seen once; the top ten hold less than 1.6%. Material: peripheral blood. These receptors originate from a woman aged 40 to 50 who had recovered from COVID-19.

The gene calls are TRBV10-3 and TRBJ1-2, with TRBD1 identical over 9 bases. Germline loops: CDR1 ENHRY, CDR2 SYGVKD. V trimming: 7 bases; J trimming: 6 bases; junction bases outside the gene matches: 12. CDR3 length equals 15 residues. DNA for the CDR3: TGTGCCATCACCCAGGACAGGGGCCGCAGGAATGGCTACACCTTC. It is translated as CAITQDRGRRNGYTF.

The V gene is TRBV3-1 (or the pseudogene TRBV3-2), the J gene TRBJ1-2; a possible D gene is TRBD1 (6 bases). This CDR3 spans 16 amino acids. Looked up from germline, CDR1 is LGHDT and CDR2 is YNNKEL (reference sequence). Trimming pared 0 bases from V and 3 bases from J, leaving 14 bases between. The CDR3: CASSQDGQGLYYGYTF. The CDR3 nucleotides read TGTGCCAGCAGCCAAGATGGCCAGGGGCTCTACTATGGCTACACCTTC.

The CDR3: CASSQVEQFQDGYTF. The DNA for the CDR3 is TGCGCCAGCAGCCAAGTTGAGCAGTTTCAGGATGGCTACACCTTC. The chain combines TRBV4-3 with TRBJ1-2; no clear D gene. Germline values: CDR1 LGHNA, CDR2 YSLEER. CDR3 length: 15 residues. V lost 1 base and J lost 6, with 15 bases in between.

This chain links TRBV29-1 with TRBJ1-4; D call uncertain. The CDR3 has 12 amino acids. V was trimmed by 5 bases and J by 6 bases, leaving 10 bases between them. Germline CDR1 is SQVTM and CDR2 is ANQGSEA. This chain's CDR3 is CSVYFVDEKLFF. Here the CDR3 DNA reads TGCAGCGTTTACTTCGTGGATGAAAAACTGTTTTTT.

The chain links TRBV3-1 (or the pseudogene TRBV3-2) to TRBJ2-3; D is unclear. Germline values: CDR1 LGHDT, CDR2 YNNKEL (reference sequence). V was cut by 0 bases and J by 8 bases, with 18 bases left in between. The CDR3 is 16 amino acids. This chain's CDR3 is CASSQEVNRGEATQYF. CDR3 nucleotides: TGTGCCAGCAGCCAAGAAGTAAACCGCGGAGAGGCTACGCAGTATTTT.

The table lists this clone with a count of one. The chain recombines TRBV18 with TRBJ1-1; D call uncertain. The CDR3 totals 15 residues. In germline, CDR1 is KGHSH, CDR2 LQKENI. Trimming shortened V by 3 bases and J by 0 bases, and 11 bases separated the two germline ends. CDR3 amino acids: CASSPPEFMNTEAFF. The CDR3 DNA is TGTGCCAGCTCACCTCCCGAGTTCATGAACACTGAAGCTTTCTTT.

This chain connects TRBV4-3 to TRBJ2-5; D may be TRBD2 (6 bases). V shed 2 bases and J shed 5 bases, with 18 bases lying between them. Germline V lookup: CDR1 LGHNA, CDR2 YSLEER. This CDR3 is built from 16 residues. DNA for the CDR3: TGCGCCAGCAGCCAAACACCGGGACGGGAGCCGGAGACCCAGTACTTC. Its protein product is CASSQTPGREPETQYF.

V is TRBV9 and J is TRBJ2-2; tentative D call: TRBD2 (5 bases). Germline assignment: CDR1 SGDLS and CDR2 YYNGEE. The CDR3 sequence is 15 residues long. Deletions cut 0 bases from V and 5 bases from J, with 11 bases between. CDR3 nucleotide sequence: TGTGCCAGCAGCGTAGCTCCCCCGGGGACCGGGGAGCTGTTTTTT. Its translation: CASSVAPPGTGELFF. The entire variable domain, with the rest obtained from reference TRBV9 and TRBJ2-2, is as follows: DSGVTQTPKHLITATGQRVTLRCSPRSGDLSVYWYQQSLDQGLQFLIQYYNGEERAKGNILERFSAQQFPDLHSELNLSSLELGDSALYFCASSVAPPGTGELFFGEGSRLTVL.

The chain uses TRBV12-3 or TRBV12-4 and TRBJ1-2, with 7 bases lining up with TRBD1. Germline trimming cut 6 bases from V and 7 bases from J; bases unmatched to any gene: 8. The CDR3 is 13 residues long. The CDR3 sequence: CASRYRGKGGYTF. Here the CDR3 DNA reads TGTGCCAGCAGGTACAGGGGCAAGGGTGGCTACACCTTC.

This clone was seen more than once but under ten times. The J gene is TRBJ1-2, the V gene TRBV7-2; 9 bases agree with TRBD1. Trimming took 1 base from V and 0 from J; bases not matched to a gene: 3. This CDR3 spans 16 amino acids. Germline V CDR1 and CDR2: SGHTA, FQGNSA. CDR3 in amino acids: CASSLEGQGSNYGYTF. The CDR3 DNA sequence: TGTGCCAGCAGCTTAGAGGGACAGGGCTCTAACTATGGCTACACCTTC.